The 19 T cell receptor beta chains listed next were all sequenced from one sample in a study of shared clonotypes between healthy human individuals. Clones were read by immunoSEQ multiplex PCR, and TCRdb kept only the in-frame ones, dropping some. The sample has under 600,000 clones, approximately 97% seen once; the top ten hold approximately 0.057%. The sequenced sample was naive CD4+ T cells sorted from blood. Documented subset: CD45RA+ positively selected. These receptors were taken from a woman in her 30s in good health.

The J gene is TRBJ2-5, the V gene TRBV5-4; no firm D call. The germline V and J ends were trimmed by 3 bases and 3 bases, with 15 bases remaining between them. The CDR3 sequence is 15 residues long. CDR1 is SGHNT and CDR2 is YYREEE in the germline V gene (reference sequence). The CDR3: CASSSRRGYEETQYF. The CDR3 nucleotides read TGTGCCAGCAGCTCTAGAAGAGGTTATGAAGAGACCCAGTACTTC.

The chain joins TRBV5-1 to TRBJ2-1; TRBD2 matches at 7 bases. CDR3 length equals 14 residues. The germline CDR1 and CDR2 sequences are SGHRS and YFSETQ. The V and J ends lost 6 bases and 6 bases, in that order; junction bases with no gene match: 9. CDR3 region: CASTVSGRINEQFF. The CDR3 DNA reads as TGCGCCAGCACCGTTTCCGGGAGGATCAATGAGCAGTTCTTC.

This clone was detected only once. The CDR3 bases are TGTGCCAGCAGCCCCGGGGCGGCAGCTACCGGGGAGCTGTTTTTT. This encodes CASSPGAAATGELFF. The gene calls are TRBV7-2 and TRBJ2-2; D may be TRBD1 or TRBD2 (5 bases each). This CDR3 has 15 residues. V lost 5 bases to trimming and J lost 5 bases, with 15 bases between them. Germline V lookup: CDR1 SGHTA, CDR2 FQGNSA.

In DNA, the CDR3 is TGTGCCAGCAGTCCTTCGCCGGACCTCGAAGATACGCAGTATTTT. As protein: CASSPSPDLEDTQYF. V and J are TRBV28 and TRBJ2-3; D unresolved. This CDR3 region has 15 residues. The V gene lost 5 bases and the J gene lost 5 bases, with 17 bases spanning the gap. The V gene's germline CDR1 is MDHEN and CDR2 SYDVKM.

The chain is built from TRBV5-1 and TRBJ2-5; the match to TRBD1 covers 11 bases. Germline loops: CDR1 SGHRS, CDR2 YFSETQ. There are 13 residues in the CDR3. Trimming removed 4 bases from V and 8 bases from J; junction bases left unmatched: 4. CDR3 nucleotide sequence: TGCGCCAGCAGCGGCGGGACAGGGGGTACCCAGTACTTC. Its protein product is CASSGGTGGTQYF.

The genes are TRBV30 and TRBJ1-1; D might be TRBD1 (6 bases). The CDR3 consists of 13 residues. Germline V gene lookup returns CDR1 GTSNPN and CDR2 SVGIG (reference sequence). V gave up 3 bases and J gave up 2 bases, with 10 bases separating them. In DNA, the CDR3 is TGTGCCTGGAGGAGGACAGTTAACACTGAAGCTTTCTTT. Translation: CAWRRTVNTEAFF. Filled out from reference TRBV30 and TRBJ1-1, the complete variable domain reads SQTIHQWPATLVQPVGSPLSLECTVEGTSNPNLYWYRQAAGRGLQLLFYSVGIGQISSEVPQNLSASRPQDRQFILSSKKLLLSDSGFYLCAWRRTVNTEAFFGQGTRLTVV.

This chain connects TRBV19 to TRBJ2-5, with D tentatively TRBD1 or TRBD2 (5 bases each). CDR1 is LNHDA, CDR2 SQIVND, per germline (reference sequence). The V end lost 2 bases, the J end lost 5 bases, and 15 bases lay between the germline ends. CDR3 size: 15 residues. CDR3 sequence: CASSIYGREQETQYF. For the CDR3, the DNA is TGTGCCAGTAGTATATACGGCAGGGAGCAGGAGACCCAGTACTTC.

The chain combines TRBV5-4 with TRBJ1-2, with 7 positions matching TRBD1. The junction had 0 bases not matched to a gene; V was cut back by 1 base and J by 3 bases. Per germline, CDR1 SGHNT and CDR2 YYREEE (reference sequence). This CDR3 region has 13 residues. The CDR3 is CASSLTGDYGYTF. DNA of the CDR3: TGTGCCAGCAGCTTGACAGGGGACTATGGCTACACCTTC.

This clone has only a few counts. The V call is TRBV11-2, the J call TRBJ1-1; D is possibly TRBD1 (5 bases). Germline V gives CDR1 SGHAT, CDR2 FQNNGV. The V gene lost 5 bases and the J gene lost 1 base, with 5 bases spanning the gap. This CDR3 is built from 12 residues. CDR3 in amino acids: CASSGANTEAFF. CDR3 bases: TGTGCCAGCAGCGGGGCGAACACTGAAGCTTTCTTT.

The gene calls are TRBV7-9 and TRBJ1-1; D unclear. The length of the CDR3 is 13 residues. Germline CDR1 is SEHNR and CDR2 is FQNEAQ (reference sequence). Between the trimmed V and J ends, which lost 5 bases and 1 base, there was a span of 8 bases. CDR3 residues: CASSPQPNTEAFF. In nucleotides, the CDR3 is TGTGCCAGCAGCCCACAACCGAACACTGAAGCTTTCTTT.

The chain has TRBV6-1 and TRBJ1-1; D gene uncertain. Germline lookup yields CDR1 MNHNS and CDR2 SASEGT. V lost 3 bases, J lost 5 bases, and 10 bases lay in between. The CDR3 is made up of 13 amino acids. CDR3 nucleotides: TGTGCCAGCAGTGATGGGGAGTGGACTGAAGCTTTCTTT. This sequence encodes CASSDGEWTEAFF.

This clone appeared a single time. This chain uses TRBV4-2 with TRBJ2-7; D remains ambiguous. CDR1 LGHNA and CDR2 YNFKEQ come from the germline V gene. The length of the CDR3 is 18 residues. V was shortened by 0 bases and J by 3 bases, with 21 bases between the two germline ends. This chain's CDR3 is CASSQDRVSSATFYEQYF. CDR3 DNA: TGTGCCAGCAGCCAAGATCGAGTCTCGAGCGCAACCTTCTACGAGCAGTACTTC.

A few counts support this clone. The chain employs TRBV6-1 and TRBJ2-5, with D maybe TRBD2 (6 bases). Deletions cut 4 bases from V and 5 bases from J, with 11 bases between. Germline V gene lookup returns CDR1 MNHNS and CDR2 SASEGT. The CDR3 contains 13 residues. As DNA, the CDR3 is TGTGCCAGCAGTGCGCCTGGGAGGGAGACCCAGTACTTC. Amino acids: CASSAPGRETQYF.

This chain joins TRBV4-1 and TRBJ2-1; TRBD2 matches at 14 bases. Germline V lookup: CDR1 MGHRA, CDR2 YSYEKL. The CDR3 is 15 residues long. V shed 3 bases and J 6 bases; nucleotides not matched to a gene: 1. The CDR3 DNA reads TGCGCCAGCAGCCAGACTAGCGGGAGGGTCAATGAGCAGTTCTTC. This codes for CASSQTSGRVNEQFF.

The rearrangement joins TRBV4-1 to TRBJ2-3, with a tentative D call TRBD2 (5 bases). CDR3 length: 14 residues. Germline V gene data show CDR1 as MGHRA and CDR2 as YSYEKL. V was pared by 0 bases and J by 4 bases, with 8 bases between. The CDR3 loop reads CASSQDWRPDTQYF. The CDR3 coding sequence is TGCGCCAGCAGCCAAGATTGGAGGCCAGATACGCAGTATTTT.

The chain joins TRBV5-4 to TRBJ2-2; unclear D gene. V was pared by 4 bases and J by 2 bases, with 3 bases between. The CDR3 has 12 amino acids. The V gene's germline CDR1 is SGHNT and CDR2 YYREEE (reference sequence). CDR3 sequence (DNA): TGTGCCAGCAGCGCAAACACCGGGGAGCTGTTTTTT. Translation gives CASSANTGELFF.

The chain has TRBV5-1 and TRBJ2-3, with D tentatively TRBD2 (5 bases). The V gene lost 5 bases and the J gene lost 0 bases, with 13 bases spanning the gap. The CDR3 loop spans 15 amino acids. Germline CDR1 reads SGHRS; CDR2 reads YFSETQ. CDR3 protein: CASRRSGTSTDTQYF. The CDR3 nucleotides read TGCGCCAGCAGAAGAAGCGGCACTAGCACAGATACGCAGTATTTT.

The genes are TRBV28 and TRBJ2-7, with D perhaps TRBD1 or TRBD2 (5 bases each). This CDR3 is 14 amino acids long. V was cut by 5 bases and J by 1 base, with 12 bases left in between. The germline V gene has CDR1 MDHEN and CDR2 SYDVKM. CDR3: CASSPGDRSYEQYF. For the CDR3, the DNA is TGTGCCAGCAGTCCCGGGGACCGTTCCTACGAGCAGTACTTC.

This clone was seen a single time. This rearrangement joins TRBV29-1 to TRBJ1-1; D gene uncertain. The CDR3 has 13 amino acids. V lost 4 bases to trimming and J lost 1 base, with 10 bases between them. Germline V gives CDR1 SQVTM, CDR2 ANQGSEA. This chain's CDR3 is CSVAQGQNTEAFF. DNA of the CDR3: TGCAGCGTTGCTCAAGGTCAGAACACTGAAGCTTTCTTT.